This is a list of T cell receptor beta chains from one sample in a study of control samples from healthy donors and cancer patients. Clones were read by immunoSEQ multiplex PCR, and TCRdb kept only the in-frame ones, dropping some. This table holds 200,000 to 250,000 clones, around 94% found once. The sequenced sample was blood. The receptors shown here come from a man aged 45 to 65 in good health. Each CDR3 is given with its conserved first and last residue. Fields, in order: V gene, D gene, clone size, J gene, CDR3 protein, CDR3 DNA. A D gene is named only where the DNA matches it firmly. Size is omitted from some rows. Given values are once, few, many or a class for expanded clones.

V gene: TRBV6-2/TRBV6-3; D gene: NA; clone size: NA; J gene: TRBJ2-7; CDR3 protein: CASTPGQTYEQYF; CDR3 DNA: TGTGCCAGCACCCCCGGACAGACCTACGAGCAGTACTTC
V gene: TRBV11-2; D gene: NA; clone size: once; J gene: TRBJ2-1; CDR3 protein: CASSLGWMDEQFF; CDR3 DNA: TGTGCCAGCAGCTTAGGTTGGATGGATGAGCAGTTCTTC
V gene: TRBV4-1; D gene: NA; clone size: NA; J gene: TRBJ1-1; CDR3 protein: CASSYERLNTEAFF; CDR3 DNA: TGCGCCAGCAGCTACGAACGCTTGAACACTGAAGCTTTCTTT
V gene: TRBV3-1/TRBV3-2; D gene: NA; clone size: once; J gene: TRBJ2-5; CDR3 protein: CASSQGGLGETQYF; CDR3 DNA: TGTGCCAGCAGCCAAGGAGGCTTGGGGGAGACCCAGTACTTC
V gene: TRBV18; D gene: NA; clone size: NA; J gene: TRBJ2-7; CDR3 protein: CASSSTGGNEQYF; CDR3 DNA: TGTGCCAGCTCTTCGACAGGCGGCAACGAGCAGTACTTC
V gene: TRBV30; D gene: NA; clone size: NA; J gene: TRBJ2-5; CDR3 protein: CAWSLGMAETQYF; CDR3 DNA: TGTGCCTGGAGTCTGGGAATGGCAGAGACCCAGTACTTC
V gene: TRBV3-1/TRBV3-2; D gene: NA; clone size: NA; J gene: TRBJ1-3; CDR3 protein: CASSQDLWQGEASGNTIYF; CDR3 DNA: TGTGCCAGCAGCCAAGATCTTTGGCAGGGAGAGGCCTCTGGAAACACCATATATTTT
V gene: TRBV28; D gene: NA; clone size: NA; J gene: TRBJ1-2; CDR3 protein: CASSLPKGGYGYTF; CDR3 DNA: TGTGCCAGCAGTTTACCGAAAGGGGGATATGGCTACACCTTC
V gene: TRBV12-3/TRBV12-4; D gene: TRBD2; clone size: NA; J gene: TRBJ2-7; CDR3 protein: CASSPGGRGEQYF; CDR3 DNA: TGTGCCAGCAGTCCGGGGGGTCGAGGGGAGCAGTACTTC
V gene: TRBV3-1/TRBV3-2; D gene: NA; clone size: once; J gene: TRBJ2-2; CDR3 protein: CASSQGHPPLAGELFF; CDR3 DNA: TGTGCCAGCAGCCAAGGCCATCCGCCCTTAGCCGGGGAGCTGTTTTTT
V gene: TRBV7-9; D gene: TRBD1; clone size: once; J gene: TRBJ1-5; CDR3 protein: CASSSTGSQPQHF; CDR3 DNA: TGTGCCAGCAGCTCGACAGGGTCTCAGCCCCAGCATTTT
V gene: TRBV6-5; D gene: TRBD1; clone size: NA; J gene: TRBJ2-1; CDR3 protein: CASSYSGTGRNEQFF; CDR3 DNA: TGTGCCAGCAGTTACTCGGGGACAGGGAGGAATGAGCAGTTCTTC
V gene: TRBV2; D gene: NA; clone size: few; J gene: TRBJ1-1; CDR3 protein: CASSGGHPNTEAFF; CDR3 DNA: TGTGCCAGCAGTGGGGGGCATCCGAACACTGAAGCTTTCTTT
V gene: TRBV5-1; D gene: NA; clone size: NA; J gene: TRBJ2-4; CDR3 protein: CASSLGLGNIQYF; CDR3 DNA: TGCGCCAGCAGCTTGGGTCTGGGAAACATTCAGTACTTC
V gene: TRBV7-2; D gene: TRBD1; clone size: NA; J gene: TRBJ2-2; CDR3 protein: CASSSRGLRSGELFF; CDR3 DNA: TGTGCCAGCAGCTCGAGGGGGCTGAGGTCCGGGGAGCTGTTTTTT
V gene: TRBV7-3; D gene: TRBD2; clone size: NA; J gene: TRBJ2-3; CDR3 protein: CASSSIGLAVTDTQYF; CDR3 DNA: TGTGCCAGCAGCTCGATCGGACTAGCGGTCACAGATACGCAGTATTTT
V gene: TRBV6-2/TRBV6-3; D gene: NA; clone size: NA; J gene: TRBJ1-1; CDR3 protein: CASSYYWGLEAFF; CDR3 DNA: TGTGCCAGCAGTTACTATTGGGGACTTGAAGCTTTCTTT
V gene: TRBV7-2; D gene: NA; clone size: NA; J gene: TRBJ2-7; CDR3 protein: CASSSTVGGSYEQYF; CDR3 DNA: TGTGCCAGCAGCTCGACGGTTGGCGGATCCTACGAGCAGTACTTC
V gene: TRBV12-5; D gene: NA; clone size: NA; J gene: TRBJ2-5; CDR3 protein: CASGERETQYF; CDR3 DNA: TGTGCTAGTGGGGAGCGAGAGACCCAGTACTTC
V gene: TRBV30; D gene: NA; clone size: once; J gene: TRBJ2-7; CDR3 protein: CAIAGQGYYEQYF; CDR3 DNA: TGTGCCATAGCGGGACAGGGATACTACGAGCAGTACTTC
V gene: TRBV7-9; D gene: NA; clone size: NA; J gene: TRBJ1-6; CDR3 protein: CASTRRDGDSPLHF; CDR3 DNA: TGTGCCAGCACCCGGCGGGACGGAGATTCACCCCTCCACTTT
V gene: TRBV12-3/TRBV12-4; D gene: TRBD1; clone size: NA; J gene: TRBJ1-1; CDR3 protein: CASSQGATEAFF; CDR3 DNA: TGTGCCAGCAGCCAGGGGGCCACTGAAGCTTTCTTT
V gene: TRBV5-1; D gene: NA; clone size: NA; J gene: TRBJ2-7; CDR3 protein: CASSSLAWGDYQQYF; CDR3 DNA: TGCGCCAGCAGCTCCCTCGCCTGGGGTGATTATCAGCAGTACTTC
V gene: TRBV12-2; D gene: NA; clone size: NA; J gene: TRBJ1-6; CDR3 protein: CASRCAGGTYNSPLHF; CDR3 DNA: TGTGCAAGTCGCTGCGCGGGGGGCACCTATAATTCACCCCTCCACTTT
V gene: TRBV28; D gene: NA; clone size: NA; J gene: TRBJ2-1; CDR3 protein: CASSLRGPKFYNEQFF; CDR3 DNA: TGTGCCAGCAGTTTGCGGGGGCCTAAGTTCTACAATGAGCAGTTCTTC
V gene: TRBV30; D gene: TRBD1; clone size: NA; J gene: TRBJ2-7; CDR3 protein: CAWSGTGLYEQYF; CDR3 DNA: TGTGCCTGGAGCGGGACAGGTCTTTACGAGCAGTACTTC
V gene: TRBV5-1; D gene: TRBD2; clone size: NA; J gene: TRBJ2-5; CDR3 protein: CASSTPGGETQYF; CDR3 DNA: TGCGCCAGCAGTACCCCGGGGGGAGAGACCCAGTACTTC
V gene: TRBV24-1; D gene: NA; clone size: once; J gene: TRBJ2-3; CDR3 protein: CATSEGGGDTQYF; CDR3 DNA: TGTGCCACCAGTGAAGGGGGGGGAGATACGCAGTATTTT
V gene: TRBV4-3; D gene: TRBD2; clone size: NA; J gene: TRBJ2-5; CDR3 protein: CASSHGLAGEETQYF; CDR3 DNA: TGCGCCAGCAGCCATGGACTAGCGGGGGAAGAGACCCAGTACTTC
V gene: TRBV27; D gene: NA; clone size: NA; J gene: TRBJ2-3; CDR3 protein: CASSLSWGNTDTQYF; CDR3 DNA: TGTGCCAGCAGTTTATCATGGGGTAATACAGATACGCAGTATTTT
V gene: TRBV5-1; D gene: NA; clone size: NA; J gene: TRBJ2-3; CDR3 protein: CASSFGTSSTDTQYF; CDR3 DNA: TGCGCCAGCAGCTTCGGCACCTCTAGCACAGATACGCAGTATTTT
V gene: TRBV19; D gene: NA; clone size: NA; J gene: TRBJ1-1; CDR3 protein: CASRYSLGTPMNTEAFF; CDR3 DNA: TGTGCCAGTAGATATTCCCTGGGGACTCCGATGAACACTGAAGCTTTCTTT
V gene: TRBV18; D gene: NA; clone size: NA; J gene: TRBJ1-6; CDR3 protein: CASSMYGGANDSPLHF; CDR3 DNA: TGTGCCAGCTCAATGTATGGGGGCGCGAACGATTCACCCCTCCACTTT
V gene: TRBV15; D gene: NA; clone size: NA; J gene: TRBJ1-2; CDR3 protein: CATSRDEGGVILYGYTF; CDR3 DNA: TGTGCCACCAGCAGAGATGAGGGGGGCGTAATACTTTATGGCTACACCTTC